Listed below are T cell receptor beta chains from one sample, sequenced in a study of T cell changes during pregnancy in multiple sclerosis. Using immunoSEQ multiplex PCR, the repertoire was profiled, and TCRdb retains in-frame clones only, with some absent. The data contain about 70,000 clones, around 90% of them singletons. The input for sequencing was peripheral blood, taken in the third trimester of pregnancy. These TCRs come from a female donor in good health, enrolled as a control in a pregnancy study. CDR3s leave out the opening cysteine and the closing phenylalanine or tryptophan. Fields, in order: D gene, V gene, J gene, clone size, CDR3 protein. D genes are given only for firm matches. The size field is filled for only some rows; it gives once, few, many or a size class.

NA	TRBV29-1	TRBJ2-5	NA	SVEEGPMTQY
TRBD1	TRBV30	TRBJ2-7	NA	ACHGTAAREQY
NA	TRBV7-6	TRBJ1-2	NA	ASSLMGEGVPKGYT
TRBD1	TRBV2	TRBJ2-5	NA	ASRLLQGAGETQY
TRBD1	TRBV29-1	TRBJ1-1	few	SAGQVEAF
NA	TRBV29-1	TRBJ1-1	NA	SVEGRPSIKDTEAF
TRBD2	TRBV2	TRBJ2-3	NA	ASTLLVGTSSVIGADTQY
TRBD1	TRBV5-1	TRBJ2-3	NA	ASSLTGTGSTDTQY
NA	TRBV7-8	TRBJ2-3	NA	ASRGQVVADTQY
NA	TRBV6-1	TRBJ1-2	NA	ASTPGSNYGYT
NA	TRBV11-3	TRBJ2-1	NA	ASGPVCRAEF
NA	TRBV5-1	TRBJ1-2	NA	ASSLTGPGQSYT
TRBD2	TRBV4-3	TRBJ2-1	NA	ASSQDPPGGAYNEQF
NA	TRBV7-2	TRBJ2-7	NA	ASSSGGTVGHEQY
NA	TRBV27	TRBJ1-2	NA	ASSSPSNPTGSAGYT
NA	TRBV7-9	TRBJ1-3	NA	ASSQGGSGNTIY
TRBD1	TRBV4-1	TRBJ2-4	NA	ASSQGDRAENIQY
NA	TRBV6-4	TRBJ2-2	NA	ASSDTGFTRELF
NA	TRBV4-3	TRBJ2-2	once	ASSQGSTTTGELF
NA	TRBV7-8	TRBJ2-7	NA	ASSSDKSYEQY
TRBD1	TRBV7-2	TRBJ2-2	NA	ASSLVSVGQGNTGELF
NA	TRBV6-5	TRBJ1-6	NA	ASSYGGAYNSPLH
NA	TRBV7-3	TRBJ1-2	NA	ASSLGGTAFGYT
NA	TRBV28	TRBJ1-5	NA	ASSLRNWGEPQH
NA	TRBV2	TRBJ1-2	NA	ASSGSLYGYT
TRBD1	TRBV6-1	TRBJ1-2	NA	ASSDSWQGAGHGYT
TRBD1	TRBV30	TRBJ1-4	NA	AWSGNRGTNEKLF
NA	TRBV11-1	TRBJ2-2	NA	ASSAGQRRTGELF
TRBD2	TRBV7-7	TRBJ2-5	NA	ASSRSGGAAETQY
NA	TRBV7-8	TRBJ2-2	NA	ASSFEAGTGELF
NA	TRBV5-1	TRBJ1-2	NA	ASSPQGDYGYT
TRBD1	TRBV7-9	TRBJ1-6	few	ASSLEAGGNSPLH
NA	TRBV28	TRBJ2-7	NA	ASIAGFEQY
NA	TRBV29-1	TRBJ2-7	NA	SVVREPYEQY
NA	TRBV30	TRBJ1-4	NA	AWSPPRGARTNEKLF
NA	TRBV5-4	TRBJ1-2	NA	ATPGGTVPGDGYT
NA	TRBV9	TRBJ1-2	NA	ASSQEGQTGPNYGYT
TRBD1	TRBV30	TRBJ2-5	once	ALSPGQGAGETQY
NA	TRBV4-1	TRBJ1-2	NA	ASSPAGYYGYT
TRBD1	TRBV4-3	TRBJ1-4	NA	ASSQDRGTNEKLF
NA	TRBV9	TRBJ2-5	NA	ASSRNEETQY
TRBD2	TRBV15	TRBJ2-5	NA	ATSLRLAGWETQY